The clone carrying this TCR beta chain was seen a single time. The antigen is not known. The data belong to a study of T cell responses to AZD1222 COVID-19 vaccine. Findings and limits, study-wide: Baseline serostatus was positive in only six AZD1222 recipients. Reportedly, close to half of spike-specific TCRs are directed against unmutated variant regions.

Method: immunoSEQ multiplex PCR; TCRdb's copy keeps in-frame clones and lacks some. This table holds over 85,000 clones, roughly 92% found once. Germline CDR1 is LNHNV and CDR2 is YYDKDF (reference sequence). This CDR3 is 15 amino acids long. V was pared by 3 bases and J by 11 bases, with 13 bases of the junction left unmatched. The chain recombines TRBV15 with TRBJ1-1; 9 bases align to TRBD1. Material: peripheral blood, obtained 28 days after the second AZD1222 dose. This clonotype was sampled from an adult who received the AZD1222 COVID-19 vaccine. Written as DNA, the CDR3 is TGTGCCACCAGCAGGGGGCCGGGACAGGGTTTTATGGCTTTCTTT. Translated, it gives CATSRGPGQGFMAFF.